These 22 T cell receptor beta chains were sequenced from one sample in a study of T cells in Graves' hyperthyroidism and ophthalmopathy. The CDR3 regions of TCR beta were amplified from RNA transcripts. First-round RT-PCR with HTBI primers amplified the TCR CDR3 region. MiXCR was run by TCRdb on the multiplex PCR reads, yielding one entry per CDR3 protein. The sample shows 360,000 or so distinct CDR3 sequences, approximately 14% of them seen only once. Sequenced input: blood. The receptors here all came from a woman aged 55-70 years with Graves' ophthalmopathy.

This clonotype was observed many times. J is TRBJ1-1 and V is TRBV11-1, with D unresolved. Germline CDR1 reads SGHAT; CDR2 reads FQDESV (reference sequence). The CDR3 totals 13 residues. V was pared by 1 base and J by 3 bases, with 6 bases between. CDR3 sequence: CASSLGAYTEAFF. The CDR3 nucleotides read TGTGCCAGCAGCTTAGGAGCGTACACTGAAGCTTTCTTT. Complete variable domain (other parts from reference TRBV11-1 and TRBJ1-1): EAEVAQSPRYKITEKSQAVAFWCDPISGHATLYWYRQILGQGPELLVQFQDESVVDDSQLPKDRFSAERLKGVDSTLKIQPAELGDSAMYLCASSLGAYTEAFFGQGTRLTVV.

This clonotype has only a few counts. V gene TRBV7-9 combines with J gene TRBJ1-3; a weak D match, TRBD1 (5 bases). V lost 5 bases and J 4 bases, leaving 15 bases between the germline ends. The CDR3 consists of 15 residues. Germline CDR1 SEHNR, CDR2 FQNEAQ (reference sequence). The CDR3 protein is CASSPQGPYGNTIYF. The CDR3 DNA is TGTGCCAGCAGCCCGCAGGGACCGTACGGAAACACCATATATTTT. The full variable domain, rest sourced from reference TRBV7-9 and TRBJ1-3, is DTGVSQNPRHKITKRGQNVTFRCDPISEHNRLYWYRQTLGQGPEFLTYFQNEAQLEKSRLLSDRFSAERPKGSFSTLEIQRTEQGDSAMYLCASSPQGPYGNTIYFGEGSWLTVV.

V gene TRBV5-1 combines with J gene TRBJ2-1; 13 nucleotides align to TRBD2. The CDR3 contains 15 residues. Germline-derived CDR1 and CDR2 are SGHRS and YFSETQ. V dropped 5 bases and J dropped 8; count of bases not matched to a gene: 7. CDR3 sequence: CASRLAGGPGDEQFF. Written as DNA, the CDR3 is TGCGCCAGCAGACTAGCGGGAGGGCCTGGGGATGAGCAGTTCTTC.

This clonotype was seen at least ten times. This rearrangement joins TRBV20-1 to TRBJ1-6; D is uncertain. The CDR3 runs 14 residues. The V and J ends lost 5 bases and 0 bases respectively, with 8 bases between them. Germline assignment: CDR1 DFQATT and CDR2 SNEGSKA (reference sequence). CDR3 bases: TGCAGTGCTGAAGGTGACTCCTATAATTCACCCCTCCACTTT. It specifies CSAEGDSYNSPLHF.

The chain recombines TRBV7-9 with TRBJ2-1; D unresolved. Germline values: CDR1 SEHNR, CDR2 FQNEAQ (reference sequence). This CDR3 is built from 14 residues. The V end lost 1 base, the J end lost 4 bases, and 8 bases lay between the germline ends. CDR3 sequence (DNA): TGTGCCAGCAGCTTAGAACTAATGTACAATGAGCAGTTCTTC. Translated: CASSLELMYNEQFF. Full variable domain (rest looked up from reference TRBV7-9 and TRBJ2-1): DTGVSQNPRHKITKRGQNVTFRCDPISEHNRLYWYRQTLGQGPEFLTYFQNEAQLEKSRLLSDRFSAERPKGSFSTLEIQRTEQGDSAMYLCASSLELMYNEQFFGPGTRLTVL.

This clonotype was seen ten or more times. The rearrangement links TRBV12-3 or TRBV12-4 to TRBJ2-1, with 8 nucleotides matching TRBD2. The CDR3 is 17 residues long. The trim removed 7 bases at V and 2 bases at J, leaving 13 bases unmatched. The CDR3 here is CASTRGTRGLTYNEQFF. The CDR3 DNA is TGTGCCAGCACGCGAGGGACTAGGGGACTAACCTACAATGAGCAGTTCTTC.

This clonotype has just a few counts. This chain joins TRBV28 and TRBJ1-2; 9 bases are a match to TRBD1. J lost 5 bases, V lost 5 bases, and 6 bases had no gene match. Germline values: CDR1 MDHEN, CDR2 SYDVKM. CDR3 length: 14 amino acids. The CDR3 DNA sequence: TGTGCCAGCAGTGGGGACAGGGAAACTTATGGCTACACCTTC. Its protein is CASSGDRETYGYTF.

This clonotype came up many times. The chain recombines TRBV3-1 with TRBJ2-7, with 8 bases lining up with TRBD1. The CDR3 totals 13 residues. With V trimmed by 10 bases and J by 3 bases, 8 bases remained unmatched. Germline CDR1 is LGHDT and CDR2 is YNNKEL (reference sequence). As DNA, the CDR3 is TGTGCCACTACGGACAGGGAGAACTACGAGCAGTACTTC. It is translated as CATTDRENYEQYF.

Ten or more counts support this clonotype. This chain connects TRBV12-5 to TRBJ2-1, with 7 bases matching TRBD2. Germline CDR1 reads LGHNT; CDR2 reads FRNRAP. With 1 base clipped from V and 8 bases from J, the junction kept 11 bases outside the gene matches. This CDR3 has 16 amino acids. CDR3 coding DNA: TGTGCTAGTGGTTTGGCACCCGGGACTACCTTCGATGAGCAGTTCTTC. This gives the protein CASGLAPGTTFDEQFF.

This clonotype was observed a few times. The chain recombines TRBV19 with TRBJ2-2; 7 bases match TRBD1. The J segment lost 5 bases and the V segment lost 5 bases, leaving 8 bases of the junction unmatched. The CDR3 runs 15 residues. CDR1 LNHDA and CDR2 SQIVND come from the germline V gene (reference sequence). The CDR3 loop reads CASSPPDRETGELFF. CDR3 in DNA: TGTGCCAGTAGTCCTCCTGACAGGGAAACCGGGGAGCTGTTTTTT.

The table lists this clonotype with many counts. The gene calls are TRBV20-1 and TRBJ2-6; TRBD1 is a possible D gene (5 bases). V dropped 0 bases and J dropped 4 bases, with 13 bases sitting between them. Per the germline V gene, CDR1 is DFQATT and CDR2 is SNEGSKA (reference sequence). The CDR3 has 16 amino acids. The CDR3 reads CSARDPSGPGANVLTF. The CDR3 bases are TGCAGTGCTAGAGACCCTTCAGGGCCCGGGGCCAACGTCCTGACTTTC.

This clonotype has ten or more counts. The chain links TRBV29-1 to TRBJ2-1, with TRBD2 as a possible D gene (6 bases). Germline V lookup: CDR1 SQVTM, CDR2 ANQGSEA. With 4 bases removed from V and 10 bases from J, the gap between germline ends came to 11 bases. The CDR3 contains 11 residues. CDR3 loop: CSVAGRREQFF. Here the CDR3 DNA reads TGCAGCGTTGCGGGGAGGAGGGAGCAGTTCTTC.

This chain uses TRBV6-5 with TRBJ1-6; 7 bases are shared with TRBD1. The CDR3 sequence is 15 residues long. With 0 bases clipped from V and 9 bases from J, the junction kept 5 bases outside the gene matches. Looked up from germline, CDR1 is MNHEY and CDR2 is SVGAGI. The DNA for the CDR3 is TGTGCCAGCAGTTACTCGACAGGGACCCCTTCACCCCTCCACTTT. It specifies CASSYSTGTPSPLHF.

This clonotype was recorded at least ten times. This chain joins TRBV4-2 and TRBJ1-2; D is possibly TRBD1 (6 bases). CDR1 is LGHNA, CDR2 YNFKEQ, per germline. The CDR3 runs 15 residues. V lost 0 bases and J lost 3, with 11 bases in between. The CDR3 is CASSQENSGDYGYTF. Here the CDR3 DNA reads TGTGCCAGCAGCCAAGAGAATTCAGGGGACTATGGCTACACCTTC.

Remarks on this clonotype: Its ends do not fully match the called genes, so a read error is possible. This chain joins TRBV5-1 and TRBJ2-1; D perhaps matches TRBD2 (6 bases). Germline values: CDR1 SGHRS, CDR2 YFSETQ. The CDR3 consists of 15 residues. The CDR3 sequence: CASSPDSSAGNEQFF. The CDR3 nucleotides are TGTGCCAGCAGCCCCGACTCATCCGCGGGAAATGAGCAGTTCTTC.

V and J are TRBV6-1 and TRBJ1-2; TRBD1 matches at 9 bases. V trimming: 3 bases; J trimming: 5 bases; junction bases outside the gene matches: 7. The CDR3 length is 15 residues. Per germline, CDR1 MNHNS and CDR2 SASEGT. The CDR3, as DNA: TGTGCCAGCAGTGAGGGGACAGGGAGTGGATATGGCTACACCTTC. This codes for CASSEGTGSGYGYTF.

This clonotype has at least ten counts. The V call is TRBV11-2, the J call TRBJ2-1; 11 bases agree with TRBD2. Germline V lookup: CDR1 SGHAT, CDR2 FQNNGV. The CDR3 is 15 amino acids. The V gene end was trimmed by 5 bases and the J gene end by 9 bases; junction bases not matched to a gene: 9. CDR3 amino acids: CASSVTSGSELEQFF. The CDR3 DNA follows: TGTGCCAGCAGCGTTACTAGCGGGAGTGAACTTGAGCAGTTCTTC.

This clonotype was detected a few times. The CDR3 loop is CASSGGLAGPPYEQYF. The CDR3 DNA reads as TGTGCCAGCAGTGGCGGACTAGCGGGCCCACCCTACGAGCAGTACTTC. This chain uses TRBV6-1 with TRBJ2-7, with TRBD2 identical over 11 bases. V shed 4 bases and J 2 bases; nucleotides not matched to a gene: 7. In germline, CDR1 is MNHNS, CDR2 SASEGT. The CDR3 is 16 residues long.

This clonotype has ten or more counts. The CDR3 nucleotides read TGCAGTGGGTATAGCGGTTACAATGAGCAGTTCTTC. Protein sequence: CSGYSGYNEQFF. This chain links TRBV20-1 with TRBJ2-1; D is perhaps TRBD2 (6 bases). The CDR3 length is 12 residues. V shed 7 bases and J shed 4 bases, with 11 bases lying between them. CDR1 and CDR2 from the germline V gene are DFQATT and SNEGSKA (reference sequence).

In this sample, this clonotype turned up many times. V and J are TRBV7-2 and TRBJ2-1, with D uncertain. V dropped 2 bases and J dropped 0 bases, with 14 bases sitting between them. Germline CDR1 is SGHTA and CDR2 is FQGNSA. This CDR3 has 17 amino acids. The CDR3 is CASSLRNWVSSYNEQFF. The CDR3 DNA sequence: TGTGCCAGCAGCTTACGAAACTGGGTTAGCTCCTACAATGAGCAGTTCTTC.

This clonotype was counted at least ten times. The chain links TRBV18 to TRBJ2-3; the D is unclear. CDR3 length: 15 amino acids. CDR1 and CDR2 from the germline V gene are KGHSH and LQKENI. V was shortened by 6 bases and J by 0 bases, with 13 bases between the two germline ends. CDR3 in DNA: TGTGCCAGCTCGCTCAAAATAGATAGCACAGATACGCAGTATTTT. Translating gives CASSLKIDSTDTQYF.

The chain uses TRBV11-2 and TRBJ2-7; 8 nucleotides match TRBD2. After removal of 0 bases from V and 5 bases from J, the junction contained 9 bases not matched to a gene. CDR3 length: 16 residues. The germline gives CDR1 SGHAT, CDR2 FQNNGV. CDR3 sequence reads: CASSLDRSAGGDEQYF. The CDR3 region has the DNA TGTGCCAGCAGCTTAGATCGCTCTGCGGGAGGCGACGAGCAGTACTTC. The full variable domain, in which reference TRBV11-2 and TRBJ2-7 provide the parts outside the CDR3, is EAGVAQSPRYKIIEKRQSVAFWCNPISGHATLYWYQQILGQGPKLLIQFQNNGVVDDSQLPKDRFSAERLKGVDSTLKIQPAKLEDSAVYLCASSLDRSAGGDEQYFGPGTRLTVT.